The clone carrying this TCR beta chain was counted between two and nine times. Its cognate antigen is unknown. Molecular barcoding with unique molecular identifiers was used for the TCRbeta library. TCRdb fed the PCR reads into MiXCR, producing one record per CDR3 protein. The profile shows some 310,000 distinct CDR3 sequences, 23% of them singletons. This sample was included in a study of T-cell reconstitution after alpha-beta-depleted transplantation in children. Overall study findings and caveats: Newly generated T cells supplied most T-cell counts and diversity one year post-transplant. At around two months after transplant, the alpha-beta T cells were reportedly derived from several hundred expanded clones that came from non-depleted graft cells. Surviving thymic progenitors and recipient T cells were the source of high TCRbeta diversity at day 60 in some patients.

Germline CDR1 is DFQATT and CDR2 is SNEGSKA (reference sequence). This CDR3 is built from 17 residues. The V gene end was trimmed by 2 bases and the J gene end by 2 bases; junction bases not matched to a gene: 12. This TCR derives from a male patient aged 10 to 17 who had a stem cell transplant for acute lymphoblastic leukemia, so the T cells may come from the graft donor. The sequences come from PBMCs, mostly from graft donor cells, collected 180 days after TCRalphabeta/CD19-depleted stem cell transplant. The rearrangement links TRBV20-1 to TRBJ2-3; 8 bases align to TRBD2. This chain's CDR3 is CSARSPGASGYTDTQYF. CDR3 bases: TGCAGTGCTAGAAGCCCAGGGGCTAGCGGGTACACAGATACGCAGTATTTT.